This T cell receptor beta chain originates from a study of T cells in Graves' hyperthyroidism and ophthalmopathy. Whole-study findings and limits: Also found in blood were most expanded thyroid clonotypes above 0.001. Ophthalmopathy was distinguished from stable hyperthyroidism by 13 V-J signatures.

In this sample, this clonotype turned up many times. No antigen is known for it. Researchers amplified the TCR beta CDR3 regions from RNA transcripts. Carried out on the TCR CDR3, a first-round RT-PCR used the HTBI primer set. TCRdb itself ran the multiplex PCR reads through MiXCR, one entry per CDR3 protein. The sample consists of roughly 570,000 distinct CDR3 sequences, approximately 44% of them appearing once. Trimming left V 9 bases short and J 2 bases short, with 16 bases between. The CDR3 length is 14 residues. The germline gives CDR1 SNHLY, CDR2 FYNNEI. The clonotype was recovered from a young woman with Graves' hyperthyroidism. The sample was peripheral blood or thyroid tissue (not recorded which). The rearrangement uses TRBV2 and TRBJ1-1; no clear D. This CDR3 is CARTLVSYNTEAFF. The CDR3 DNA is TGTGCCAGAACCCTGGTCTCTTATAACACTGAAGCTTTCTTT.